One and the same sample provided the 28 T cell receptor beta chains below, sequenced in a study of cytomegalovirus exposure and HLA in healthy donors. PCR employed 60 Vbeta and 13 Jbeta primers. Method: immunoSEQ multiplex PCR; TCRdb's copy keeps in-frame clones and lacks some. The sample lists 120,000 to 150,000 clones, 68% occurring once. The sequencing sample was made of PBMCs. Receptor source: a man in his 60s in good health and CMV-seronegative.

This sequence joins TRBV7-3 and TRBJ2-1, with TRBD1 as a possible D gene (6 bases). The CDR3 contains 15 residues. CDR1 and CDR2 (germline): SGHTA, FQGTGA. V gave up 1 base and J gave up 1 base, with 8 bases separating them. CDR3 sequence: CASSLSQGSYNEQFF. The CDR3 DNA reads TGTGCCAGCAGCTTAAGCCAGGGGTCCTACAATGAGCAGTTCTTC.

The chain couples TRBV5-6 to TRBJ2-7; 9 nucleotides align to TRBD2. Losses at the gene ends were 2 bases for V and 4 bases for J; bases not matched to a gene: 7. This CDR3 region has 15 residues. Per germline, CDR1 SGHDT and CDR2 YYEEEE. As DNA, the CDR3 is TGTGCCAGCAGCTTCGGGCTAGCGGGAACGTACGAGCAGTACTTC. Its protein product is CASSFGLAGTYEQYF.

The gene calls are TRBV10-3 and TRBJ1-5, with no clear D. The ends were cut back, 3 bases at V and 4 bases at J, with 10 bases in the middle. CDR1 and CDR2 (germline): ENHRY, SYGVKD. CDR3 length: 14 residues. The CDR3 protein is CAISDEYINQPQHF. CDR3 bases: TGTGCCATCAGTGATGAATACATAAATCAGCCCCAGCATTTT.

This rearrangement joins TRBV7-2 to TRBJ1-5, with unresolved D. CDR3 length: 16 amino acids. Germline CDR1 reads SGHTA; CDR2 reads FQGNSA. V lost 1 base and J 1 base, leaving 11 bases between the germline ends. For the CDR3, the DNA is TGTGCCAGCAGCTTAGGGCCGGGTACGAGCAATCAGCCCCAGCATTTT. Encoded protein: CASSLGPGTSNQPQHF.

The J gene is TRBJ2-5, the V gene TRBV28, with a weak D call TRBD1 (6 bases). The J call may be incorrect, as the DNA end agrees better with TRBJ2-7. There are 15 residues in the CDR3. Germline loops: CDR1 MDHEN, CDR2 SYDVKM. In DNA, the CDR3 is TGTGCCAGCAGTCCCTACCCCCGGGACAACTACGAGCAGTACTTC. Translating gives CASSPYPRDNYEQYF.

This chain joins TRBV29-1 and TRBJ2-7; 10 bases agree with TRBD1. Germline V CDR1 and CDR2: SQVTM, ANQGSEA. The CDR3 sequence is 13 residues long. J gave up 5 bases and V 4 bases, and 5 bases lay outside the gene matches. CDR3 protein: CSVGQGAGNEQYF. DNA of the CDR3: TGCAGCGTTGGACAGGGGGCGGGAAACGAGCAGTACTTC.

The chain uses TRBV7-3 and TRBJ2-5; the D gene is possibly TRBD2 (5 bases). Germline CDR1 SGHTA, CDR2 FQGTGA. This CDR3 comprises 13 residues. Between the trimmed V and J ends, which lost 5 bases and 2 bases, there was a span of 9 bases. The chain's CDR3 is CASSAGLQETQYF. In DNA, the CDR3 is TGTGCCAGCAGCGCGGGTTTACAAGAGACCCAGTACTTC.

V usage is TRBV11-2 and J usage is TRBJ2-1; D remains ambiguous. The germline V gene has CDR1 SGHAT and CDR2 FQNNGV. The CDR3 spans 13 residues. Trimming took 1 base from V and 5 from J, leaving 6 bases between them. CDR3 residues: CASSLGVNNEQFF. The CDR3 bases are TGTGCCAGCAGCTTAGGCGTTAACAATGAGCAGTTCTTC.

This clone has just a few counts. The rearrangement joins TRBV6-1 to TRBJ1-1; tentative D call: TRBD1 (5 bases). This CDR3 region has 17 residues. CDR1 MNHNS and CDR2 SASEGT come from the germline V gene. Trimming stripped 2 bases from V and 7 bases from J, with 23 bases between. CDR3 nucleotides: TGTGCCAGCAGTGAATTACCGGGACTAGGGACCCCGTTTGAAGCTTTCTTT. Its protein product is CASSELPGLGTPFEAFF.

This clone turned up a few times. The rearrangement joins TRBV6-1 to TRBJ2-3, with TRBD2 identical over 7 bases. Germline CDR1 MNHNS, CDR2 SASEGT. V gave up 6 bases and J gave up 1 base; unmatched junction bases: 7. The CDR3 length is 15 residues. The CDR3 reads CASRELASRTDTQYF. CDR3 sequence (DNA): TGTGCCAGCAGGGAACTAGCGTCCCGCACAGATACGCAGTATTTT.

The chain links TRBV10-3 to TRBJ2-1, with 14 bases identical to TRBD2. The CDR3 loop spans 18 amino acids. Unmatched junction bases numbered 5, after V lost 0 bases and J lost 4 bases. Germline CDR1 reads ENHRY; CDR2 reads SYGVKD. The CDR3 is CAISESGLAGGMYNEQFF. The CDR3 coding sequence is TGTGCCATCAGTGAGTCTGGACTAGCGGGAGGCATGTACAATGAGCAGTTCTTC.

The J gene is TRBJ2-5, the V gene TRBV25-1; D might be TRBD2 (6 bases). The V gene's germline CDR1 is MGHDK and CDR2 SYGVNS. This CDR3 is 15 amino acids long. Trimming cost V 5 bases and J 5 bases, with 18 bases left between them. CDR3 coding DNA: TGTGCCAGCAGTCCTCCCCCCCCTAGCGCGGAGACCCAGTACTTC. Translating gives CASSPPPPSAETQYF.

In nucleotides, the CDR3 is TGCAGCGCCCTGGGACAACCGGGCGAAAAACTGTTTTTT. It specifies CSALGQPGEKLFF. V gene TRBV29-1 combines with J gene TRBJ1-4; a weak D match, TRBD1 (6 bases). This CDR3 comprises 13 residues. CDR1 SQVTM and CDR2 ANQGSEA come from the germline V gene. The germline V and J ends were trimmed by 7 bases and 8 bases, with 17 bases remaining between them.

V usage is TRBV27 and J usage is TRBJ2-5; the match to TRBD1 covers 12 bases. The end of the DNA fits TRBJ2-7 better, so the J call may be wrong. This CDR3 is built from 15 residues. Germline V CDR1 and CDR2: MNHEY, SMNVEV (reference sequence). Written as DNA, the CDR3 is TGTGCCAGCAGTTGGGGGACAGGGGGCACCTACGAGCAGTACTTC. Protein: CASSWGTGGTYEQYF.

This chain connects TRBV14 to TRBJ2-5; D gene ambiguous. The V end lost 5 bases, the J end lost 7 bases, and 17 bases lay between the germline ends. The CDR3 length is 14 residues. Germline lookup yields CDR1 SGHDN and CDR2 FVKESK. The CDR3 is CASSEARLGWTQYF. CDR3 sequence (DNA): TGTGCCAGCAGCGAAGCCAGGTTGGGTTGGACCCAGTACTTC.

This clone came up once. The V call is TRBV28, the J call TRBJ2-5; D possibly corresponds to TRBD1 (6 bases). CDR1 and CDR2 from the germline V gene are MDHEN and SYDVKM. The CDR3 contains 14 residues. V lost 7 bases to trimming and J lost 2 bases, with 14 bases between them. The CDR3 loop is CASTQGLLQETQYF. The CDR3 DNA is TGTGCCAGCACCCAGGGGCTTTTACAAGAGACCCAGTACTTC.

This chain uses TRBV27 with TRBJ2-5; 9 nucleotides line up with TRBD1. The J segment lost 0 bases and the V segment lost 5 bases, leaving 4 bases of the junction unmatched. The CDR3 extends over 15 amino acids. The germline gives CDR1 MNHEY, CDR2 SMNVEV (reference sequence). The CDR3 reads CASSLQGADQETQYF. The CDR3 DNA is TGTGCCAGCAGTCTACAGGGGGCGGACCAAGAGACCCAGTACTTC.

This clone was observed a handful of times. This chain connects TRBV27 to TRBJ2-1; 8 positions agree with TRBD1. With V trimmed by 8 bases and J by 0 bases, 12 bases remained unmatched. The length of the CDR3 is 17 residues. Germline V gives CDR1 MNHEY, CDR2 SMNVEV (reference sequence). CDR3 coding DNA: TGTGCCAGCCGGACAGGGTCCAGAGTGAGCTCCTACAATGAGCAGTTCTTC. Translated, it gives CASRTGSRVSSYNEQFF.

The chain employs TRBV29-1 and TRBJ1-1; D unclear. This CDR3 has 16 residues. CDR1 is SQVTM and CDR2 is ANQGSEA in the germline V gene. V was cut by 6 bases and J by 1 base, with 21 bases left in between. CDR3 protein: CSVRSPPIRRNTEAFF. CDR3 sequence (DNA): TGCAGCGTGCGAAGCCCCCCCATACGGAGGAACACTGAAGCTTTCTTT. Full variable domain (rest looked up from reference TRBV29-1 and TRBJ1-1): SAVISQKPSRDICQRGTSLTIQCQVDSQVTMMFWYRQQPGQSLTLIATANQGSEATYESGFVIDKFPISRPNLTFSTLTVSNMSPEDSSIYLCSVRSPPIRRNTEAFFGQGTRLTVV.

The CDR3 protein is CASSLDQGAPEQYF. The CDR3 region has the DNA TGTGCCAGCAGCTTAGACCAGGGGGCGCCCGAGCAGTACTTC. This chain links TRBV7-2 with TRBJ2-7, with 8 bases aligning to TRBD1. V lost 1 base to trimming and J lost 6 bases; unmatched junction nucleotides: 5. Germline CDR1 and CDR2: SGHTA and FQGNSA. CDR3 length: 14 amino acids. Based on the CDR3 plus reference TRBV7-2 and TRBJ2-7, the full variable domain is GAGVSQSPSNKVTEKGKDVELRCDPISGHTALYWYRQSLGQGLEFLIYFQGNSAPDKSGLPSDRFSAERTGGSVSTLTIQRTQQEDSAVYLCASSLDQGAPEQYFGPGTRLTVT.

This chain joins TRBV6-4 and TRBJ2-3; TRBD2 agrees at 10 bases. The V gene's germline CDR1 is MRHNA and CDR2 SNTAGT. The CDR3 runs 15 residues. V was clipped by 2 bases and J by 3 bases; unmatched bases: 2. The CDR3: CASSDVLAGTDTQYF. The CDR3 DNA is TGTGCCAGCAGTGACGTACTAGCGGGAACAGATACGCAGTATTTT.

This clone was seen only a few times. The chain couples TRBV12-1 to TRBJ1-1; the table's D call of TRBD1 was not tested on the DNA. TRBV12-1 is a known pseudogene. CDR3 length: 17 amino acids. CDR3 coding DNA: TGTGCCAGCAGCTTTGTTTCTCGCTTACAAACAGGCACTGAAGCTTTCTTT. Protein sequence: CASSFVSRLQTGTEAFF.

The chain couples TRBV7-3 to TRBJ2-6, with 11 bases fitting TRBD2. Germline lookup yields CDR1 SGHTA and CDR2 FQGTGA. The CDR3 contains 15 residues. Trimming removed 5 bases from V and 8 bases from J; junction bases left unmatched: 5. Here the CDR3 reads CASSPGTSGSNVLTF. CDR3 coding DNA: TGTGCCAGCAGCCCCGGGACTAGCGGCTCCAACGTCCTGACTTTC. Based on the CDR3 plus reference TRBV7-3 and TRBJ2-6, the full variable domain is GAGVSQTPSNKVTEKGKYVELRCDPISGHTALYWYRQSLGQGPEFLIYFQGTGAADDSGLPNDRFFAVRPEGSVSTLKIQRTERGDSAVYLCASSPGTSGSNVLTFGAGSRLTVL.

The gene calls are TRBV19 and TRBJ2-6; 7 nucleotides line up with TRBD1. V lost 5 bases and J lost 2; bases outside the gene matches: 3. The CDR3 runs to 15 residues. From germline, CDR1 is LNHDA and CDR2 SQIVND (reference sequence). The CDR3 DNA sequence: TGTGCCAGTAGTGCCCAGGGGGCTGGGGCCAACGTCCTGACTTTC. As protein: CASSAQGAGANVLTF.

The chain uses TRBV7-3 and TRBJ2-7; TRBD2 is a possible D gene (6 bases). The V end lost 4 bases, the J end lost 3 bases, and 10 bases lay between the germline ends. This CDR3 is 13 amino acids long. Germline V gene lookup returns CDR1 SGHTA and CDR2 FQGTGA. The CDR3 DNA follows: TGTGCCAGCAGCTCGGGCGGGGTCTACGAGCAGTACTTC. Its translation: CASSSGGVYEQYF.

This clone was seen a few times. V and J are TRBV27 and TRBJ1-2; no reliable D call. The CDR3 covers 15 residues. CDR1 and CDR2 (germline): MNHEY, SMNVEV (reference sequence). The V end lost 6 bases, the J end lost 0 bases, and 14 bases lay between the germline ends. The CDR3 DNA is TGTGCCAGCAGGCCACTCCAAGGAGCTAACTATGGCTACACCTTC. Amino acid sequence: CASRPLQGANYGYTF.

V is TRBV7-3 and J is TRBJ2-5; D unclear. From germline, CDR1 is SGHTA and CDR2 FQGTGA. This CDR3 has 13 residues. The V and J ends lost 1 base and 5 bases respectively, with 8 bases between them. The CDR3 reads CASSLNYGETQYF. DNA of the CDR3: TGTGCCAGCAGCTTAAATTACGGGGAGACCCAGTACTTC.

The rearrangement links TRBV27 to TRBJ1-5; 8 bases are a match to TRBD1. The CDR3 has 15 amino acids. J gave up 2 bases and V 6 bases, and 6 bases lay outside the gene matches. Germline V gene lookup returns CDR1 MNHEY and CDR2 SMNVEV (reference sequence). The CDR3 DNA reads as TGTGCCAGCAGCCCAGACAGGGGACGCAATCAGCCCCAGCATTTT. Its translation: CASSPDRGRNQPQHF.